This T cell receptor (beta chain) emerged from a study of CD8+ T cells in alopecia areata. The V gene end was trimmed by 4 bases and the J gene end by 1 base; junction bases not matched to a gene: 5. This CDR3 is built from 15 residues. The V gene's germline CDR1 is MNHEY and CDR2 SVGAGI. Alopecia areata patients had lesional scalp punch biopsies and peripheral blood taken from them. Extracted RNA was reverse transcribed into cDNA, the sequencing template. Profiled with immunoSEQ multiplex PCR; TCRdb holds only in-frame clones, not every one. This table has some 51,000 clones, around 96% appearing once.

The sample here was CD8+ T cells sorted from blood, taken at week 0. The clonotype originates from a human donor with alopecia areata. The chain has TRBV6-5 and TRBJ2-7; 9 bases are shared with TRBD1. In DNA form, the CDR3 reads TGTGCCAGCAGTTTCGGACAGGGGCTATCCTACGAGCAGTACTTC. This translates into CASSFGQGLSYEQYF.